The 21 T cell receptor beta chains in this list originate from one sample, sequenced in a study of cytomegalovirus exposure and HLA in healthy donors. Measured with immunoSEQ multiplex PCR; TCRdb has only the in-frame clones, and not every one. The repertoire includes roughly 140,000 clones, about 88% of them detected once, and around 10% sits in the top ten. The source material was PBMCs. Receptors originate from a man between 18 and 29 years old in good health and CMV-seropositive.

This chain's CDR3 is CASSLGWGDYLYNEQFF. As DNA, the CDR3 is TGCGCCAGCAGCTTGGGGTGGGGGGACTATTTGTACAATGAGCAGTTCTTC. The rearrangement joins TRBV5-1 to TRBJ2-1; the match to TRBD2 covers 7 bases. From germline, CDR1 is SGHRS and CDR2 YFSETQ. The CDR3 spans 17 residues. With V trimmed by 0 bases and J by 4 bases, 10 bases remained unmatched.

The chain combines TRBV5-6 with TRBJ2-4, with 8 positions matching TRBD2. The CDR3 is 16 residues long. Per germline, CDR1 SGHDT and CDR2 YYEEEE. Losses at the gene ends were 5 bases for V and 0 bases for J; bases not matched to a gene: 7. CDR3 sequence (DNA): TGTGCCAGCAGTTATGTAGCGGGGTTAGCCAAAAACATTCAGTACTTC. Translating gives CASSYVAGLAKNIQYF.

This clone was detected only once. The rearrangement links TRBV5-1 to TRBJ2-3; weak D call: TRBD1 (5 bases). CDR1 and CDR2 from the germline V gene are SGHRS and YFSETQ. V was pared by 4 bases and J by 0 bases, with 9 bases between. This CDR3 has 14 residues. This CDR3 reads CASSPTGSTDTQYF. Written as DNA, the CDR3 is TGCGCCAGCAGCCCAACAGGTAGCACAGATACGCAGTATTTT.

The chain employs TRBV27 and TRBJ2-7; TRBD2 might be the D (6 bases). CDR1 is MNHEY, CDR2 SMNVEV, per germline (reference sequence). CDR3 length equals 14 residues. V lost 3 bases, J lost 3 bases, and 12 bases lay in between. The CDR3 region has the DNA TGTGCCAGCAGTTTCGGGACGGGGGACTACGAGCAGTACTTC. It is translated as CASSFGTGDYEQYF.

J is TRBJ1-1 and V is TRBV7-3; D not resolved. The V end was cut by 6 bases, the J end by 4 bases, with 12 bases between. The CDR3 extends over 13 amino acids. Per the germline V gene, CDR1 is SGHTA and CDR2 is FQGTGA. CDR3 in amino acids: CASSAKPGTEAFF. For the CDR3, the DNA is TGTGCCAGCAGTGCAAAACCAGGCACTGAAGCTTTCTTT.

The chain uses TRBV7-6 and TRBJ1-1, with 9 bases identical to TRBD1. V shed 5 bases, J shed 3 bases, and the junction held 10 bases outside the gene matches. The length of the CDR3 is 16 residues. Germline V lookup: CDR1 SGHVS, CDR2 FNYEAQ. CDR3 residues: CASSPGQGLAHTEAFF. As DNA, the CDR3 is TGTGCCAGCAGCCCGGGACAGGGCTTGGCGCACACTGAAGCTTTCTTT.

The rearrangement uses TRBV2 and TRBJ2-1; 7 bases are shared with TRBD1. Unmatched junction bases numbered 15, after V lost 7 bases and J lost 9 bases. CDR1 is SNHLY and CDR2 is FYNNEI in the germline V gene. The CDR3 totals 15 residues. The CDR3 region is CASKIDRESIREQFF. The CDR3 DNA reads TGTGCCAGCAAAATAGACAGGGAGTCTATCCGTGAGCAGTTCTTC. Variable domain in full (rest from reference TRBV2 and TRBJ2-1): EPEVTQTPSHQVTQMGQEVILRCVPISNHLYFYWYRQILGQKVEFLVSFYNNEISEKSEIFDDQFSVERPDGSNFTLKIRSTKLEDSAMYFCASKIDRESIREQFFGPGTRLTVL.

The V and J genes are TRBV25-1 and TRBJ2-2; 14 bases align to TRBD2. V lost 4 bases and J lost 6; bases outside the gene matches: 1. This CDR3 comprises 15 residues. CDR1 and CDR2 (germline): MGHDK, SYGVNS. The CDR3 sequence is CASSGGLAGAGELFF. The CDR3 DNA reads as TGTGCCAGCAGTGGGGGACTAGCGGGGGCCGGGGAGCTGTTTTTT. The full variable domain, in which reference TRBV25-1 and TRBJ2-2 provide the parts outside the CDR3, is EADIYQTPRYLVIGTGKKITLECSQTMGHDKMYWYQQDPGMELHLIHYSYGVNSTEKGDLSSESTVSRIRTEHFPLTLESARPSHTSQYLCASSGGLAGAGELFFGEGSRLTVL.

The V and J genes are TRBV10-3 and TRBJ1-2; tentatively, D is TRBD1 (6 bases). Germline V gene sequence: CDR1 ENHRY, CDR2 SYGVKD. Trimming stripped 3 bases from V and 2 bases from J, with 10 bases between. This CDR3 comprises 14 residues. DNA for the CDR3: TGTGCCATCAGTGAACAGGGTTGGAACTATGGCTACACCTTC. Residues: CAISEQGWNYGYTF.

The chain combines TRBV2 with TRBJ1-3, with D uncertain. CDR1 SNHLY and CDR2 FYNNEI come from the germline V gene. The CDR3 spans 14 residues. V was pared by 6 bases and J by 0 bases, with 9 bases between. CDR3 protein: CASSRVPSGNTIYF. CDR3 sequence (DNA): TGTGCCAGCAGCCGGGTTCCCTCTGGAAACACCATATATTTT.

The rearrangement uses TRBV19 and TRBJ2-7; 13 bases are a match to TRBD2. CDR1 LNHDA and CDR2 SQIVND come from the germline V gene (reference sequence). Trimming cost V 3 bases and J 3 bases; bases outside gene matches: 8. The CDR3 is made up of 17 amino acids. The CDR3 region is CASSISGLAGVIYEQYF. Written as DNA, the CDR3 is TGTGCCAGTAGTATCTCCGGACTAGCGGGAGTCATCTACGAGCAGTACTTC.

CDR3 bases: TGTGCCAGCAGCTTAGGGCGGGGTCCTAGCACAGATACGCAGTATTTT. The encoded protein is CASSLGRGPSTDTQYF. The gene calls are TRBV7-2 and TRBJ2-3, with D maybe TRBD2 (6 bases). Germline V gene lookup returns CDR1 SGHTA and CDR2 FQGNSA. V was trimmed by 1 base and J by 0 bases, leaving 11 bases between them. CDR3 length equals 16 residues.

The genes are TRBV29-1 and TRBJ1-5; the D gene is possibly TRBD1 (5 bases). V was pared by 4 bases and J by 4 bases, with 11 bases between. There are 13 residues in the CDR3. Germline CDR1 reads SQVTM; CDR2 reads ANQGSEA. The CDR3 protein is CSVVAGSNQPQHF. In DNA, the CDR3 is TGCAGCGTTGTCGCAGGGTCGAATCAGCCCCAGCATTTT.

This chain uses TRBV14 with TRBJ2-3; possible D gene TRBD2, 5 bases. Germline V gene sequence: CDR1 SGHDN, CDR2 FVKESK. V lost 0 bases and J 11 bases, leaving 12 bases between the germline ends. The CDR3 covers 13 residues. The CDR3 sequence is CASSQDRGRWQYF. In DNA, the CDR3 is TGTGCCAGCAGCCAAGATCGGGGAAGGTGGCAGTATTTT.

This chain uses TRBV19 with TRBJ1-2, with D perhaps matching TRBD1 (5 bases). V lost 4 bases, J lost 1 base, and 7 bases lay in between. CDR3 length: 13 amino acids. Per the germline V gene, CDR1 is LNHDA and CDR2 is SQIVND (reference sequence). In DNA, the CDR3 is TGTGCCAGTAGTACGACAGTTAACTATGGCTACACCTTC. Translated: CASSTTVNYGYTF.

In this sample, this clone turned up a few times. The chain uses TRBV2 and TRBJ2-1, with a tentative D call TRBD2 (5 bases). Germline V CDR1 and CDR2: SNHLY, FYNNEI. There are 15 residues in the CDR3. V dropped 4 bases and J dropped 9 bases, with 19 bases sitting between them. Here the CDR3 DNA reads TGTGCCAGCAGTGCAGGCTTGAGTGAGGGTAGTGAGCAGTTCTTC. Translating gives CASSAGLSEGSEQFF.

CDR3 nucleotides: TGCGCCAGCAACCTAGACGGGAACACCGGGGAGCTGTTTTTT. Amino acid sequence: CASNLDGNTGELFF. This chain links TRBV5-1 with TRBJ2-2; D remains ambiguous. Looked up from germline, CDR1 is SGHRS and CDR2 is YFSETQ. Trimming took 6 bases from V and 1 from J, leaving 10 bases between them. This CDR3 has 14 residues.

J is TRBJ1-5 and V is TRBV6-1, with a tentative D call TRBD1 (5 bases). The ends were cut back, 6 bases at V and 7 bases at J, with 13 bases in the middle. Germline assignment: CDR1 MNHNS and CDR2 SASEGT. The CDR3 contains 13 residues. The chain's CDR3 is CASSDQGLQPQHF. The CDR3 DNA reads as TGTGCCAGCAGCGACCAGGGTTTACAGCCCCAGCATTTT.

This clone was seen just once. The J gene is TRBJ1-5, the V gene TRBV2, with D tentatively TRBD1 (5 bases). CDR1 and CDR2 (germline): SNHLY, FYNNEI. The V end was cut by 7 bases, the J end by 3 bases, with 16 bases between. This CDR3 contains 15 residues. The CDR3 nucleotides are TGTGCCAGCAAAGGCTTAGACAGTCTCAATCAGCCCCAGCATTTT. It codes for CASKGLDSLNQPQHF.

The genes are TRBV6-1 and TRBJ2-7, with TRBD1 matching 9 bases. Looked up from germline, CDR1 is MNHNS and CDR2 is SASEGT. V trimming: 0 bases; J trimming: 3 bases; junction bases outside the gene matches: 12. This CDR3 spans 18 amino acids. CDR3 DNA sequence: TGTGCCAGCAGTGAAGCAACCTTTTACAGGGGGCCATTCTACGAGCAGTACTTC. As protein: CASSEATFYRGPFYEQYF.

This clone was recorded once. The chain combines TRBV7-3 with TRBJ2-1; TRBD2 matches at 9 bases. Germline V lookup: CDR1 SGHTA, CDR2 FQGTGA. The trim removed 5 bases at V and 8 bases at J, leaving 7 bases unmatched. The CDR3 contains 14 residues. The CDR3 DNA follows: TGTGCCAGCAGCCCCGGGACTAGCATCGATGAGCAGTTCTTC. Translation: CASSPGTSIDEQFF.